This T cell receptor (beta chain) was documented in a study of blood T cell repertoires in COVID-19. This clone came up once. Profiled with immunoSEQ multiplex PCR; TCRdb holds only in-frame clones, not every one. The sample carries more than 200,000 clones, 85% to 90% recorded once. Sequenced sample: PBMCs or T cells enriched from blood (not recorded which). This TCR derives from a woman aged 30 to 39 with acute COVID-19.

Here the CDR3 DNA reads TGCGCCAGCAGCGCACTGGGCAGCTCCTACGAGCAGTACTTC. Encoded protein: CASSALGSSYEQYF. The V and J genes are TRBV5-1 and TRBJ2-7; D gene unclear. CDR1 is SGHRS, CDR2 YFSETQ, per germline. The CDR3 is 14 residues long. Trimming took 4 bases from V and 0 from J, leaving 11 bases between them.